The sequence of this T cell receptor beta chain was determined in a study of blood T cell repertoires in COVID-19. Only in-frame clones appear in the TCRdb table, and some are missing; sequencing was by immunoSEQ multiplex PCR. In the table there are approximately 500,000 clones, around 85% of which are singletons. This TCR came from a human donor in a cohort sampled during active COVID-19. The sequenced sample consisted of peripheral blood.

Here the CDR3 DNA reads TGTGCCAGCAGCGAAGGACAGGGGGCCGACTATGGCTACACCTTC. The encoded protein is CASSEGQGADYGYTF. The chain combines TRBV7-2 with TRBJ1-2; 11 bases are a match to TRBD1. The CDR3 length is 15 residues. The V gene end was trimmed by 5 bases and the J gene end by 3 bases; junction bases not matched to a gene: 5. Germline values: CDR1 SGHTA, CDR2 FQGNSA. Combining the CDR3 with reference TRBV7-2 and TRBJ1-2 gives the whole variable domain GAGVSQSPSNKVTEKGKDVELRCDPISGHTALYWYRQSLGQGLEFLIYFQGNSAPDKSGLPSDRFSAERTGGSVSTLTIQRTQQEDSAVYLCASSEGQGADYGYTFGSGTRLTVV.